This T cell receptor (beta chain) stems from a study of CD8 T cells in Susac syndrome (dated by TCRdb to between 2018 and 2021). General notes on the study: Of the Susac syndrome patients who were sequenced, about 6 had clinically active disease and roughly 8 were in clinical remission. CD8+ T cell repertoire clonality was compared between 11 to 12 healthy donors, approximately 14 Susac syndrome patients and approximately 15 multiple sclerosis patients. Whether CD8+ T cell activation and differentiation in Susac syndrome was antigen driven was tested using repertoire sequencing. At blood withdrawal, Susac syndrome patients were either therapy-naive, taking corticosteroids (in some cases with IVIg as well), or taking IVIg alone.

High-throughput TCR beta sequencing profiled peripheral blood CD8+ and CD4+ T cells from healthy donors, Susac syndrome patients and multiple sclerosis patients. Recently defined diagnostic criteria for definite or probable disease were met by the Susac syndrome patients. Bulk CD8+ and CD4+ T cells were purified by magnetic negative isolation, while CD8+ TEMRA cells were enriched using FACS. Blood was collected in EDTA tubes and processed within 24 hours, with PBMCs isolated through density gradient centrifugation. PBMCs destined for TCR sequencing were cryopreserved in liquid nitrogen and later thawed in a 37 °C water bath. A purity of at least 90% was achieved for sorted or isolated CD4+, CD8+ and CD8+ TEMRA cells. On this clonotype itself: No antigen is known for it. No quality values exist for individual bases; no much larger clone is one base distant.

The germline V gene gives CDR1 as SQVTM and CDR2 as ANQGSEA. V is shortened by 3 bases, J by 3 bases, and the region joining them spans 6 bases. Including cysteine and phenylalanine, the CDR3 has 11 amino acids. The entry retains the CDR3 DNA only, 33 bases that are in frame from base 1. RNA was extracted using the RNeasy kit, and about 0.5 to 1 microgram was reverse transcribed with random hexamers. The immunoSEQ multiplex PCR assay, covering 54 Vbeta and 13 Jbeta segments, was used to amplify TCR beta CDR3 regions. PCR amplification bias was corrected by using a synthetic template baseline for primer optimization and computational correction. The study's own analysis went as follows. Reads were assigned to V, D and J genes according to IMGT and analyzed in immunoSEQ Analyzer, with only productive sequences retained. Clonality was calculated as one minus the Shannon entropy normalized by log2 of the number of productive unique sequences. For each patient and control, public and private clones were evaluated within the 100 most prevalent clones. Clones were defined as Susac-specific when absent from the healthy and MS cohorts, from roughly 1,100 published viral clones and from other ImmuneACCESS disease sequences. TCRdb ran its own pipeline on the public reads, namely fastp trimming at Q25 and MiXCR clone calling, and kept in-frame beta chains. Identical CDR3 proteins give one entry, which carries the most common genes and DNA. TCRdb, rather than the study authors, made the V and J calls. This sample has about 82,000 distinct CDR3 sequences in its table, and 96% of those were observed once. The ten biggest clones cover 0.62% of the sample.

What the research found in general, with its limitations: CD8+ repertoires in Susac syndrome showed clonal expansion, which was highest in CD8+ TEMRA cells and was greater in clinically active patients than in remitting patients. The TCR sequencing and HLA analysis was acknowledged to have included a relatively small number of individuals. In the total CD8+ and CD8+ TEMRA repertoires, approximately 16 and five Susac-specific public clones, respectively, were identified.

Sequencing input: CD8+ T cells from PBMCs. The rearranged segments are TRBV29-1 and TRBJ2-7; the D gene is unclear. This TCR was recovered from a human donor with Susac syndrome. The sequence in DNA is TGCAGCGTTGAGGAACTCTACGAGCAGTACTTC. Translation gives CSVEELYEQYF.